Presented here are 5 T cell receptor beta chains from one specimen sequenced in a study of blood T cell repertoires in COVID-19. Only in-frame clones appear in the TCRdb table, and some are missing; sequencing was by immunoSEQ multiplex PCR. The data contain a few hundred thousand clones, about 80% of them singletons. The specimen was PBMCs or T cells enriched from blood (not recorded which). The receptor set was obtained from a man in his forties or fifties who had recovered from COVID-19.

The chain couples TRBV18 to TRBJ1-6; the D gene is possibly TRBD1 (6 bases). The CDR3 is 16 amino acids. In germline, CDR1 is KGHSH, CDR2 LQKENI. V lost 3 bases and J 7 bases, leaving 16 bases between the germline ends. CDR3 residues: CASSPGTQGGNSPLHF. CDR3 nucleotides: TGTGCCAGCTCACCCGGGACACAGGGAGGGAATTCACCCCTCCACTTT.

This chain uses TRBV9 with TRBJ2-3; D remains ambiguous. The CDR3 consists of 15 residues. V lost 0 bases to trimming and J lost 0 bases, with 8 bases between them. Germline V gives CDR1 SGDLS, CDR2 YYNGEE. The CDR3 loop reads CASSVETFSTDTQYF. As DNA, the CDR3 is TGTGCCAGCAGCGTAGAAACATTTAGCACAGATACGCAGTATTTT.

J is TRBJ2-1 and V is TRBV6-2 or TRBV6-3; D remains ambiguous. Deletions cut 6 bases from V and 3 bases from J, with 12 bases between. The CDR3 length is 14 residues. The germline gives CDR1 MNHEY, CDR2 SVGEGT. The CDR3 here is CASSKLVLYNEQFF. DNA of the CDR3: TGTGCCAGCAGCAAGCTAGTCCTCTACAATGAGCAGTTCTTC.

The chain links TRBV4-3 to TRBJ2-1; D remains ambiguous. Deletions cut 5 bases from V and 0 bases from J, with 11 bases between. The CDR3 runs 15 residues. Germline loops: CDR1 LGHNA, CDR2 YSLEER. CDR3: CASSVIGSSYNEQFF. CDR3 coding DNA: TGCGCCAGCAGCGTAATTGGCAGCTCCTACAATGAGCAGTTCTTC.

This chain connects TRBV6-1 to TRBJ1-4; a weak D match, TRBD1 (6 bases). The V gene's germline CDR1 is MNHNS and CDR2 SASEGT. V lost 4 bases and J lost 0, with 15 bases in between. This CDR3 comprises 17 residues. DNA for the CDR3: TGTGCCAGCAGTGCAAACAGGGCCCCCCCAACTAATGAAAAACTGTTTTTT. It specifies CASSANRAPPTNEKLFF.